These 26 T cell receptor beta chains were all obtained from the same sample, sequenced in a study of control samples from healthy donors and cancer patients. TCRdb's copy holds only in-frame clones and misses some; the assay was immunoSEQ multiplex PCR. The sample comprises some 110,000 clones, about 94% of which are singletons, and more than 2% rests with the top ten. Sequencing input: blood. These receptor sequences come from a man aged 30 to 39 in good health.

Here the CDR3 reads CASSRPGTGFNTDTQYF. The CDR3 nucleotides read TGTGCCAGCAGCCGACCCGGGACAGGGTTTAACACAGATACGCAGTATTTT. This chain joins TRBV7-3 and TRBJ2-3, with 9 bases fitting TRBD1. Trimming removed 5 bases from V and 2 bases from J; junction bases left unmatched: 11. The CDR3 totals 17 residues. CDR1 SGHTA and CDR2 FQGTGA come from the germline V gene.

This clone was seen a single time. The V and J genes are TRBV6-5 and TRBJ1-1; D might be TRBD1 (5 bases). CDR1 MNHEY and CDR2 SVGAGI come from the germline V gene. V was clipped by 4 bases and J by 7 bases, with 16 bases between them. This CDR3 comprises 14 residues. The CDR3 bases are TGTGCCAGCAGTTTGGGGGTGTCCTCTTTTGAAGCTTTCTTT. Translating gives CASSLGVSSFEAFF.

Here the CDR3 reads CASSLDGNTIYF. DNA of the CDR3: TGTGCCAGCAGTTTAGACGGAAACACCATATATTTT. The chain has TRBV28 and TRBJ1-3, with D hard to call. CDR3 length equals 12 residues. The V gene lost 2 bases and the J gene lost 4 bases, with 3 bases spanning the gap. CDR1 and CDR2 from the germline V gene are MDHEN and SYDVKM.

This clone was recorded only once. The V call is TRBV4-2, the J call TRBJ2-1; D not resolved. Trimming took 0 bases from V and 5 from J, leaving 8 bases between them. The CDR3 spans 14 residues. Germline V gene lookup returns CDR1 LGHNA and CDR2 YNFKEQ. The CDR3 spells CASSQDVGNNEQFF. CDR3 coding DNA: TGTGCCAGCAGCCAAGATGTAGGGAACAATGAGCAGTTCTTC.

J is TRBJ1-6 and V is TRBV5-1, with 9 bases matching TRBD1. The germline CDR1 and CDR2 sequences are SGHRS and YFSETQ. V gave up 4 bases and J gave up 13 bases; unmatched junction bases: 12. The CDR3 runs to 15 residues. In DNA, the CDR3 is TGCGCCAGCAGCCCAACCCCGGGACAGGGCTTCCCCCTCCACTTT. It codes for CASSPTPGQGFPLHF.

This chain connects TRBV7-9 to TRBJ1-1; D is undetermined. The CDR3 totals 10 residues. Trimming pared 7 bases from V and 0 bases from J, leaving 0 bases between. The germline V gene encodes CDR1 SEHNR and CDR2 FQNEAQ (reference sequence). CDR3 protein: CASMNTEAFF. CDR3 coding DNA: TGTGCCAGCATGAACACTGAAGCTTTCTTT.

The V call is TRBV5-1, the J call TRBJ1-3; D is unclear. V was shortened by 5 bases and J by 2 bases, with 11 bases between the two germline ends. Looked up from germline, CDR1 is SGHRS and CDR2 is YFSETQ. The length of the CDR3 is 14 residues. The CDR3 sequence: CASREQLTGNTIYF. The CDR3 coding sequence is TGCGCCAGCAGGGAACAACTCACTGGAAACACCATATATTTT.

Only one count was recorded for this clone. The chain carries TRBV5-1 and TRBJ1-2; 8 bases fit TRBD1. Germline CDR1 reads SGHRS; CDR2 reads YFSETQ. J gave up 8 bases and V 4 bases, and 7 bases lay outside the gene matches. The CDR3 covers 13 residues. The CDR3 spells CASSPQGARGYTF. In nucleotides, the CDR3 is TGCGCCAGCAGCCCTCAGGGGGCGCGCGGCTACACCTTC. Combining the CDR3 with reference TRBV5-1 and TRBJ1-2 gives the whole variable domain KAGVTQTPRYLIKTRGQQVTLSCSPISGHRSVSWYQQTPGQGLQFLFEYFSETQRNKGNFPGRFSGRQFSNSRSEMNVSTLELGDSALYLCASSPQGARGYTFGSGTRLTVV.

This chain joins TRBV7-9 and TRBJ1-4, with unresolved D. CDR3 length: 12 amino acids. The germline V and J ends were trimmed by 4 bases and 4 bases, with 4 bases remaining between them. The germline CDR1 and CDR2 sequences are SEHNR and FQNEAQ (reference sequence). The DNA for the CDR3 is TGTGCCAGCAGCTCCTTTAATGAAAAACTGTTTTTT. Its translation is CASSSFNEKLFF.

The V and J genes are TRBV18 and TRBJ1-3, with no clear D. Germline CDR1 KGHSH, CDR2 LQKENI. V was trimmed by 2 bases and J by 0 bases, leaving 11 bases between them. CDR3 size: 16 residues. Here the CDR3 DNA reads TGTGCCAGCTCACCAGCCAGCGTCGACTCTGGAAACACCATATATTTT. It yields the protein CASSPASVDSGNTIYF.

The chain has TRBV24-1 and TRBJ2-2; either TRBD1 or TRBD2 may supply D (5 bases each). The germline CDR1 and CDR2 sequences are KGHDR and SFDVKD. CDR3 length equals 16 residues. V lost 5 bases and J lost 6, with 18 bases in between. CDR3 sequence reads: CATSGPGTVGPGELFF. In DNA form, the CDR3 reads TGTGCCACCAGTGGCCCAGGGACGGTCGGTCCCGGGGAGCTGTTTTTT.

The CDR3 coding sequence is TGCGCCAGCAGCCGAGCTGCGGGGGGGTTGGGAGATACGCAGTATTTT. Amino acids: CASSRAAGGLGDTQYF. This chain connects TRBV5-1 to TRBJ2-3, with 9 bases identical to TRBD2. The CDR3 runs to 16 residues. Unmatched junction bases numbered 11, after V lost 4 bases and J lost 5 bases. The V gene's germline CDR1 is SGHRS and CDR2 YFSETQ.

The gene calls are TRBV5-7 and TRBJ2-5; the D gene is possibly TRBD1 (6 bases). TRBV5-7 has ORF status, its function being uncertain. This CDR3 comprises 14 residues. V was shortened by 2 bases and J by 4 bases, with 12 bases between the two germline ends. The CDR3 region is CASSFFGRGETQYF. For the CDR3, the DNA is TGTGCCAGCAGCTTTTTTGGCAGGGGAGAGACCCAGTACTTC.

The CDR3 reads CASSLRDRVTGELFF. CDR3 nucleotides: TGTGCCAGCAGCCTCCGGGACAGGGTCACCGGGGAGCTGTTTTTT. The chain recombines TRBV7-8 with TRBJ2-2; TRBD1 matches 9 bases. The CDR3 covers 15 residues. The trim removed 5 bases at V and 4 bases at J, leaving 5 bases unmatched. Germline assignment: CDR1 SGHVS and CDR2 FQNEAQ.

V gene TRBV27 combines with J gene TRBJ2-5; the D is unclear. Germline values: CDR1 MNHEY, CDR2 SMNVEV (reference sequence). The germline V and J ends were trimmed by 7 bases and 1 base, with 16 bases remaining between them. The CDR3 loop spans 15 amino acids. The CDR3 here is CASTSQAGPQETQYF. CDR3 DNA sequence: TGTGCCAGCACCTCGCAAGCCGGTCCCCAAGAGACCCAGTACTTC.

The chain employs TRBV7-9 and TRBJ2-5; 12 positions match TRBD2. The junction had 6 bases not matched to a gene; V was cut back by 2 bases and J by 2 bases. Germline V lookup: CDR1 SEHNR, CDR2 FQNEAQ (reference sequence). The CDR3 runs to 17 residues. The CDR3 loop reads CASSLYWTSGVQETQYF. The CDR3 DNA reads as TGTGCCAGCAGCTTATACTGGACTAGCGGGGTACAAGAGACCCAGTACTTC.

This clone was found once. The V and J genes are TRBV5-1 and TRBJ2-3; a possible D gene is TRBD2 (7 bases). The CDR3 consists of 15 residues. The V end lost 0 bases, the J end lost 1 base, and 9 bases lay between the germline ends. CDR1 SGHRS and CDR2 YFSETQ come from the germline V gene. CDR3: CASSLGEGGTDTQYF. CDR3 coding DNA: TGCGCCAGCAGCTTGGGGGAGGGGGGCACAGATACGCAGTATTTT.

V usage is TRBV6-1 and J usage is TRBJ2-3; TRBD1 might be the D (5 bases). CDR3 length: 17 residues. Germline CDR1 MNHNS, CDR2 SASEGT. The ends were cut back, 2 bases at V and 2 bases at J, with 17 bases in the middle. CDR3 loop: CASSERGVPPNTDTQYF. As DNA, the CDR3 is TGTGCCAGCAGTGAAAGGGGCGTCCCTCCCAACACAGATACGCAGTATTTT.

This clone showed up just once. The chain couples TRBV7-9 to TRBJ1-4; a possible D gene is TRBD1 (6 bases). The length of the CDR3 is 14 residues. CDR1 is SEHNR and CDR2 is FQNEAQ in the germline V gene (reference sequence). V dropped 5 bases and J dropped 4 bases, with 11 bases sitting between them. CDR3 amino acids: CASSPDRFNEKLFF. Written as DNA, the CDR3 is TGTGCCAGCAGCCCCGACAGGTTTAATGAAAAACTGTTTTTT.

The J gene is TRBJ2-7, the V gene TRBV6-1, with 8 bases matching TRBD1. The V segment lost 3 bases and the J segment 7 bases; nucleotides outside the gene matches: 8. The CDR3 has 14 residues. Germline V lookup: CDR1 MNHNS, CDR2 SASEGT. Here the CDR3 DNA reads TGTGCCAGCAGTGAGAAGACAGGGGCGTGGGAGCAGTACGTC. It encodes CASSEKTGAWEQYV.

The chain joins TRBV11-3 to TRBJ2-5; a weak D match, TRBD2 (5 bases). Trimming removed 1 base at V and 5 bases at J, with 8 bases between. Germline loops: CDR1 SGHNT, CDR2 YENEEA. The CDR3 has 13 residues. The CDR3 DNA reads as TGTGCCAGCAGCTTAGTCCCGGGGGAGACCCAGTACTTC. Amino acids: CASSLVPGETQYF.

V and J are TRBV28 and TRBJ1-2, with 7 bases lining up with TRBD1. With V trimmed by 5 bases and J by 5 bases, 14 bases remained unmatched. CDR3 length: 16 amino acids. Per the germline V gene, CDR1 is MDHEN and CDR2 is SYDVKM. The CDR3 nucleotides read TGTGCCAGCAGTCCTAGGGTACAACAGGGGCTGTATGGCTACACCTTC. Translated: CASSPRVQQGLYGYTF.

This chain connects TRBV6-6 to TRBJ2-1; D possibly corresponds to TRBD2 (5 bases). Trimming cost V 5 bases and J 0 bases, with 11 bases left between them. Per the germline V gene, CDR1 is MNHNY and CDR2 is SVGAGI (reference sequence). This CDR3 comprises 15 residues. CDR3 residues: CASSRTSSSYNEQFF. CDR3 DNA sequence: TGTGCCAGCAGTCGGACTTCCAGCTCCTACAATGAGCAGTTCTTC.

To note about this clone: The junction differs from germline at one of its ends, possibly a read error. The V gene is TRBV30, the J gene TRBJ1-1; D is possibly TRBD1 (5 bases). Germline CDR1 is GTSNPN and CDR2 is SVGIG (reference sequence). The CDR3 covers 12 residues. The CDR3 region is CAIIRRDSETFF. The CDR3 region has the DNA TGTGCCATCATACGCCGGGACTCTGAAACTTTCTTT.

The chain recombines TRBV6-1 with TRBJ1-1, with TRBD1 matching over 9 bases. The J segment lost 12 bases and the V segment lost 2 bases, leaving 13 bases of the junction unmatched. This CDR3 has 15 amino acids. The V gene's germline CDR1 is MNHNS and CDR2 SASEGT. This CDR3 is CASSEIWDRDLETFF. DNA of the CDR3: TGTGCCAGCAGTGAAATCTGGGACAGGGATTTGGAAACTTTCTTT.

The chain recombines TRBV28 with TRBJ2-7; no clear D gene. The germline V and J ends were trimmed by 5 bases and 4 bases, with 9 bases remaining between them. Germline V gene lookup returns CDR1 MDHEN and CDR2 SYDVKM. There are 12 residues in the CDR3. The CDR3 loop reads CASSVMKYEQYF. CDR3 sequence (DNA): TGTGCCAGCAGTGTAATGAAGTACGAGCAGTACTTC.